The T cell receptor beta chain under discussion was sequenced for a study of blood T cell repertoires in COVID-19. Study as a whole: The United States, Italy and Spain supplied acute and convalescent COVID-19 samples. Sample material is recorded as cDNA or gDNA derived from T cells, B-cell-depleted T cells, or PBMCs.

Only in-frame clones appear in the TCRdb table, and some are missing; sequencing was by immunoSEQ multiplex PCR. The data show some 150,000 clones, approximately 85% seen once. CDR1 and CDR2 (germline): SNHLY, FYNNEI. The J segment lost 2 bases and the V segment lost 8 bases, leaving 4 bases of the junction unmatched. This CDR3 has 14 amino acids. The material sequenced was peripheral blood. This TCR came from a man in his forties with acute or convalescent COVID-19. This chain joins TRBV2 and TRBJ2-2; 8 positions agree with TRBD1. This chain's CDR3 is CASRGQGNTGELFF. The CDR3 DNA reads as TGTGCCAGCCGCGGACAGGGAAACACCGGGGAGCTGTTTTTT.